The 22 T cell receptor beta chains in this list originate from one sample, sequenced in a study of shared clonotypes between healthy human individuals. Here immunoSEQ multiplex PCR was the method, and the copy in TCRdb shows in-frame clones only, minus some. Of nearly 750,000 clones in the sample, just under 75% were seen once. Sequencing input: memory CD4+ T cells sorted from blood. Subset of the sample: CD45RA-negative fraction. These receptors all stem from a woman between 25 and 40 years old in good health.

The V gene is TRBV7-8, the J gene TRBJ2-7; 9 nucleotides match TRBD1. Germline assignment: CDR1 SGHVS and CDR2 FQNEAQ. The CDR3 covers 15 residues. Unmatched junction bases numbered 6, after V lost 3 bases and J lost 3 bases. CDR3 DNA: TGTGCCAGCAGCTTGGGGACAGGGAAGGGCTACGAGCAGTACTTC. As protein: CASSLGTGKGYEQYF.

The V and J genes are TRBV5-5 and TRBJ1-1; D unclear. The germline V gene encodes CDR1 SGHKS and CDR2 YYEKEE (reference sequence). The CDR3 runs 14 residues. V gave up 0 bases and J gave up 1 base, with 7 bases separating them. The CDR3 spells CASSLAQRNTEAFF. In nucleotides, the CDR3 is TGTGCCAGCAGCTTGGCGCAGAGGAACACTGAAGCTTTCTTT.

With respect to this clone: Additional DNA sequences in this sample encode the identical CDR3. The rearrangement uses TRBV7-8 and TRBJ2-2; 8 bases line up with TRBD1. The CDR3 has 16 amino acids. V lost 2 bases, J lost 0 bases, and 2 bases stayed unmatched. CDR1 is SGHVS, CDR2 FQNEAQ, per germline. CDR3 region: CASSLRTGTNTGELFF. DNA of the CDR3: TGTGCCAGCAGCTTACGGACAGGGACGAACACCGGGGAGCTGTTTTTT.

The CDR3 spells CASSPLGTAPSGYGYTF. CDR3 DNA sequence: TGTGCCAGCAGTCCCCTCGGGACAGCACCCAGCGGATATGGCTACACCTTC. The rearrangement joins TRBV27 to TRBJ1-2, with 7 bases lining up with TRBD1. This CDR3 comprises 17 residues. The V and J ends lost 5 bases and 5 bases, in that order; junction bases with no gene match: 17. Germline V gene data show CDR1 as MNHEY and CDR2 as SMNVEV (reference sequence).

The chain joins TRBV7-9 to TRBJ1-4, with 7 bases aligning to TRBD1. The ends lost 6 bases at V and 3 bases at J; junction bases unmatched: 4. The CDR3 loop spans 14 amino acids. Germline V gene lookup returns CDR1 SEHNR and CDR2 FQNEAQ (reference sequence). The CDR3 spells CASSPGTANEKLFF. CDR3 bases: TGTGCCAGCAGTCCCGGGACAGCTAATGAAAAACTGTTTTTT.

This clone was seen a handful of times. This sequence joins TRBV5-1 and TRBJ2-2; D might be TRBD1 (5 bases). Germline assignment: CDR1 SGHRS and CDR2 YFSETQ. V lost 0 bases, J lost 5 bases, and 20 bases lay in between. This CDR3 region has 18 residues. The CDR3: CASSLGNGRAIGTGELFF. The CDR3 DNA sequence: TGCGCCAGCAGCTTGGGCAACGGCAGGGCCATAGGGACCGGGGAGCTGTTTTTT.

This clone was found a few times. Other DNA variants within this sample encode the same CDR3. This chain links TRBV18 with TRBJ2-2, with D possibly being TRBD1 (5 bases). CDR3 length: 15 amino acids. The germline V and J ends were trimmed by 3 bases and 1 base, with 9 bases remaining between them. Germline V gives CDR1 KGHSH, CDR2 LQKENI. The CDR3 DNA is TGTGCCAGCTCACCTCGGACACAGAACACCGGGGAGCTGTTTTTT. This translates into CASSPRTQNTGELFF. Complete variable domain (other parts from reference TRBV18 and TRBJ2-2): NAGVMQNPRHLVRRRGQEARLRCSPMKGHSHVYWYRQLPEEGLKFMVYLQKENIIDESGMPKERFSAEFPKEGPSILRIQQVVRGDSAAYFCASSPRTQNTGELFFGEGSRLTVL.

The rearrangement uses TRBV5-1 and TRBJ2-1; D not resolved. The CDR3 is made up of 13 amino acids. Germline assignment: CDR1 SGHRS and CDR2 YFSETQ. The V gene lost 2 bases and the J gene lost 6 bases, with 9 bases spanning the gap. The CDR3 region is CASSFSLTNEQFF. CDR3 bases: TGCGCCAGCAGCTTTTCACTCACCAATGAGCAGTTCTTC.

The genes are TRBV6-6 and TRBJ1-1; no firm D call. With 7 bases removed from V and 8 bases from J, the gap between germline ends came to 14 bases. The germline gives CDR1 MNHNY, CDR2 SVGAGI (reference sequence). The CDR3 sequence is 12 residues long. The DNA for the CDR3 is TGTGCCAGCACGGTCGCGGGGTCAGAAGCTTTCTTT. Translated, it gives CASTVAGSEAFF.

Only one count was recorded for this clone. V usage is TRBV7-2 and J usage is TRBJ2-7, with unresolved D. The V gene's germline CDR1 is SGHTA and CDR2 FQGNSA. The CDR3 runs 12 residues. The V and J ends lost 5 bases and 6 bases respectively, with 11 bases between them. The CDR3 loop is CASSVYMGEQYF. CDR3 bases: TGTGCCAGCAGCGTTTATATGGGCGAGCAGTACTTC.

The J gene is TRBJ1-1, the V gene TRBV10-2, with 7 bases that match TRBD1. The ends lost 6 bases at V and 0 bases at J; junction bases unmatched: 4. This CDR3 comprises 14 residues. The germline V gene has CDR1 WSHSY and CDR2 SAAADI. CDR3 amino acids: CASSEQGMNTEAFF. CDR3 sequence (DNA): TGCGCCAGCAGCGAACAGGGGATGAACACTGAAGCTTTCTTT.

The chain joins TRBV27 to TRBJ1-2; D possibly corresponds to TRBD1 (6 bases). CDR1 is MNHEY and CDR2 is SMNVEV in the germline V gene (reference sequence). The CDR3 loop spans 16 amino acids. Trimming removed 3 bases from V and 4 bases from J, with 18 bases in between. As DNA, the CDR3 is TGTGCCAGCAGTTTGATTTGGGGGGCCCACGTCTATGGCTACACCTTC. It is translated as CASSLIWGAHVYGYTF.

V and J are TRBV28 and TRBJ2-7; D is possibly TRBD2 (5 bases). The germline gives CDR1 MDHEN, CDR2 SYDVKM. V was cut by 5 bases and J by 5 bases, with 16 bases left in between. The CDR3 contains 14 residues. The CDR3: CASSPPPGNHEQYF. The CDR3 DNA reads TGTGCCAGCAGTCCCCCCCCCGGGAACCACGAGCAGTACTTC.

The chain has TRBV20-1 and TRBJ2-1, with unresolved D. Germline V gene data show CDR1 as DFQATT and CDR2 as SNEGSKA (reference sequence). This CDR3 is 10 amino acids long. CDR3 bases: TGCAGAGTTCCTGACAATGAGCAGTTCTTC. This codes for CRVPDNEQFF.

This chain joins TRBV28 and TRBJ2-6; a weak D match, TRBD1 (6 bases). The ends were cut back, 6 bases at V and 4 bases at J, with 10 bases in the middle. Germline CDR1 is MDHEN and CDR2 is SYDVKM. The CDR3 contains 14 residues. CDR3 coding DNA: TGTGCCAGCAGCTCAGGGGTCGGGGCCAACGTCCTGACTTTC. Protein: CASSSGVGANVLTF.

This clone showed up just a few times. CDR3 sequence (DNA): TGTGCCACCAGCAGAGGTGGACTAGCGGGAGCCTACGAGCAGTACTTC. Translation gives CATSRGGLAGAYEQYF. The chain employs TRBV15 and TRBJ2-7, with 13 bases fitting TRBD2. After removal of 1 base from V and 2 bases from J, the junction contained 2 bases not matched to a gene. In germline, CDR1 is LNHNV, CDR2 YYDKDF (reference sequence). CDR3 size: 16 residues.

On this clone itself: This sample also contains other DNA sequences that code for the same CDR3. V gene TRBV11-2 combines with J gene TRBJ2-2; 11 bases agree with TRBD2. V gave up 2 bases and J gave up 2 bases; unmatched junction bases: 1. Per germline, CDR1 SGHAT and CDR2 FQNNGV. There are 16 residues in the CDR3. CDR3 in DNA: TGTGCCAGCAGCTTACTAGCGGGAGGAAACACCGGGGAGCTGTTTTTT. This codes for CASSLLAGGNTGELFF.

In its sample, this clone was seen a few times. The J gene is TRBJ1-1, the V gene TRBV7-2, with 10 bases identical to TRBD1. In germline, CDR1 is SGHTA, CDR2 FQGNSA. The trim removed 3 bases at V and 4 bases at J, leaving 2 bases unmatched. CDR3 length equals 14 residues. This chain's CDR3 is CASSFRTGGTEAFF. CDR3 in DNA: TGTGCCAGCAGCTTTCGGACAGGGGGCACTGAAGCTTTCTTT. The variable domain in full, with the rest retrieved from reference TRBV7-2 and TRBJ1-1, is GAGVSQSPSNKVTEKGKDVELRCDPISGHTALYWYRQSLGQGLEFLIYFQGNSAPDKSGLPSDRFSAERTGGSVSTLTIQRTQQEDSAVYLCASSFRTGGTEAFFGQGTRLTVV.

The gene calls are TRBV14 and TRBJ1-1; 9 positions agree with TRBD1. The J segment lost 3 bases and the V segment lost 4 bases, leaving 3 bases of the junction unmatched. CDR3 length equals 14 residues. Germline CDR1 is SGHDN and CDR2 is FVKESK. The CDR3 spells CASSPYRGHTEAFF. The DNA of the CDR3 is TGTGCCAGCAGCCCATACAGGGGGCACACTGAAGCTTTCTTT.

This rearrangement joins TRBV6-1 to TRBJ2-7; the match to TRBD1 covers 8 bases. The CDR3 consists of 14 residues. Germline CDR1 is MNHNS and CDR2 is SASEGT. The J segment lost 2 bases and the V segment lost 3 bases, leaving 3 bases of the junction unmatched. The DNA of the CDR3 is TGTGCCAGCAGTGAGGGACAGGTTCCCTACGAGCAGTACTTC. Encoded protein: CASSEGQVPYEQYF.

The chain joins TRBV5-1 to TRBJ2-5; 9 bases map to TRBD1. This CDR3 has 15 amino acids. The V segment lost 4 bases and the J segment 5 bases; nucleotides outside the gene matches: 9. The germline gives CDR1 SGHRS, CDR2 YFSETQ. The CDR3 protein is CASSDAQGAEETQYF. In nucleotides, the CDR3 is TGCGCCAGCAGCGACGCACAGGGGGCTGAGGAGACCCAGTACTTC.

Turning to this clone: Different DNA sequences within this sample yield the same CDR3. This chain uses TRBV6-6 with TRBJ1-1; TRBD1 matches 7 bases. This CDR3 region has 13 residues. The V gene end was trimmed by 5 bases and the J gene end by 1 base; junction bases not matched to a gene: 1. The germline V gene encodes CDR1 MNHNY and CDR2 SVGAGI (reference sequence). The DNA of the CDR3 is TGTGCCAGCAGTAGGACAGGGAACACTGAAGCTTTCTTT. This encodes CASSRTGNTEAFF.